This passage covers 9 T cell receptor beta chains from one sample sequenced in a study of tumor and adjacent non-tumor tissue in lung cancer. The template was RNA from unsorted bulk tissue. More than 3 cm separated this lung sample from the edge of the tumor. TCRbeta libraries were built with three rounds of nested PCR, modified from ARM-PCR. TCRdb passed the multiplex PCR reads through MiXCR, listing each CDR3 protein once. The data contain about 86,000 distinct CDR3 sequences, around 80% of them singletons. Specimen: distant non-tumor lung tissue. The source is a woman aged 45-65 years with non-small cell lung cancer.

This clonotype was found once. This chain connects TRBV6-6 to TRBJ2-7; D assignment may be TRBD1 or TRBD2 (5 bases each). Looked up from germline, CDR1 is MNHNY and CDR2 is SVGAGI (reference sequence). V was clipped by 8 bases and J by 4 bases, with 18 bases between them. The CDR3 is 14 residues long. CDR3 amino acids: CASGTRDPPYEQYF. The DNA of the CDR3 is TGTGCCAGCGGCACCCGGGACCCCCCATACGAGCAGTACTTC.

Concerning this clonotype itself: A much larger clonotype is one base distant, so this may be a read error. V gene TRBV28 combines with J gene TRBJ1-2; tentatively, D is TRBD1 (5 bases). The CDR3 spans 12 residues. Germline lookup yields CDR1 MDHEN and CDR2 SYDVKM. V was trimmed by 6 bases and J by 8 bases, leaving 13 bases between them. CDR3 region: CASRTGRDGYTF. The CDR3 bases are TGTGCCAGCAGGACCGGCAGGGACGGCTACACCTTC.

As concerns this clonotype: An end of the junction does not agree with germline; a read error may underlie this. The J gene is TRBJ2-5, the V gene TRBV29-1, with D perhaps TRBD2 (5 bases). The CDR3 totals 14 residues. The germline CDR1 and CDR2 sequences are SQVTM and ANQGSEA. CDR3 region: CSVTTAGLQEAQYF. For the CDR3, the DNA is TGCAGCGTAACTACTGCTGGACTGCAAGAGGCCCAGTACTTC.

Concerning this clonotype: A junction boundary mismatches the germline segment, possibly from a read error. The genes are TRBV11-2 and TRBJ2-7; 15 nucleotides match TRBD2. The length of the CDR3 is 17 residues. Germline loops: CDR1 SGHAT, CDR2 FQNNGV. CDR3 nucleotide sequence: TGTGCCAGCAGCCCCCGGACTAGCGGGAGGGCGTTGCGGGAGCAGTATTTC. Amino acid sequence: CASSPRTSGRALREQYF.

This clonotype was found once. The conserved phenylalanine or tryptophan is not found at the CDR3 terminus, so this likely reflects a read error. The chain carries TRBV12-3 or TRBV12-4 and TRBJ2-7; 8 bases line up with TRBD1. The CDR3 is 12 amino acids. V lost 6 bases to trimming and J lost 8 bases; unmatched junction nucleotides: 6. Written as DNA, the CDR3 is TGTGCCAGCAGGGGACAGGCCTATAAGCAGTACTTA. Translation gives CASRGQAYKQYL.

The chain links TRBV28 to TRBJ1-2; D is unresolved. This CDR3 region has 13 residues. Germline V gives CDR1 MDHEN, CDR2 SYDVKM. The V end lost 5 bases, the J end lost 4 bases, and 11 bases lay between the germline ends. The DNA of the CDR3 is TGTGCCAGCAGTCTTGGGTCTATCTATGGCTACACCTTC. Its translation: CASSLGSIYGYTF.

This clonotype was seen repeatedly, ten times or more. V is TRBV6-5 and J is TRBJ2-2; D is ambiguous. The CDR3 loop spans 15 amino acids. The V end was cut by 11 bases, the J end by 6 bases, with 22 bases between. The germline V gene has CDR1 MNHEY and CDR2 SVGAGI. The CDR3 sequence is CASQGIGLGSGELFF. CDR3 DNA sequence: TGTGCCTCCCAAGGAATTGGGTTAGGTTCCGGGGAGCTGTTTTTT.

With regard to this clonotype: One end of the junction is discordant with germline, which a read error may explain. The CDR3 is CASSHGFLGNTGELVF. CDR3 nucleotide sequence: TGTGCCAGCAGTCACGGGTTCCTAGGCAACACCGGGGAGCTGGTTTTT. The V call is TRBV6-5, the J call TRBJ2-2, with a possible D match to TRBD2 (5 bases). CDR3 size: 16 residues. CDR1 MNHEY and CDR2 SVGAGI come from the germline V gene.

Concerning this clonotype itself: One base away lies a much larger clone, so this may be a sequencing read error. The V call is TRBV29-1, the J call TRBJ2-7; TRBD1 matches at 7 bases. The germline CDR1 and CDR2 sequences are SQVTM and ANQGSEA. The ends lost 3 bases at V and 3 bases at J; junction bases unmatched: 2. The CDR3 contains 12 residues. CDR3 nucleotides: TGCAGCGTTGAGGGACAGTGCTACGAGCAGTACTTC. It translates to CSVEGQCYEQYF.